Following are 24 T cell receptor beta chains from one sample sequenced in a study of cytomegalovirus exposure and HLA in healthy donors. The study ran its PCR with 60 Vbeta and 13 Jbeta primers. TCRdb's copy holds only in-frame clones and misses some; the assay was immunoSEQ multiplex PCR. Of over 250,000 clones in the sample, approximately 90% are singletons; the top ten hold 4%. Sequencing used PBMCs. These receptors all come from a man in his forties or fifties in good health and CMV-seropositive.

The rearrangement links TRBV9 to TRBJ2-3; 12 bases agree with TRBD2. V lost 4 bases and J lost 5; bases outside the gene matches: 8. The germline V gene encodes CDR1 SGDLS and CDR2 YYNGEE. CDR3 length: 16 amino acids. DNA of the CDR3: TGTGCCAGCAGCCCTAGCGGGAGGGCCGACGGAGATACGCAGTATTTT. Protein: CASSPSGRADGDTQYF.

In DNA form, the CDR3 reads TGCGCCAGCAGCTTGGCCACACAGGGGTACGAGCAGTACTTC. Protein sequence: CASSLATQGYEQYF. The V and J genes are TRBV5-1 and TRBJ2-7, with 7 bases that match TRBD1. The CDR3 has 14 amino acids. The V gene's germline CDR1 is SGHRS and CDR2 YFSETQ. The ends lost 0 bases at V and 4 bases at J; junction bases unmatched: 4.

This sequence joins TRBV12-5 and TRBJ1-2; D uncertain. CDR1 and CDR2 from the germline V gene are LGHNT and FRNRAP. V lost 6 bases and J 0 bases, leaving 8 bases between the germline ends. The CDR3 totals 13 residues. CDR3 sequence (DNA): TGTGCTAGTGGGCCAACAGCTAACTATGGCTACACCTTC. Protein: CASGPTANYGYTF.

The sample holds one count of this clone. The J gene is TRBJ2-4, the V gene TRBV4-1; TRBD2 agrees at 13 bases. The CDR3 is 19 amino acids. The V gene's germline CDR1 is MGHRA and CDR2 YSYEKL. V shed 4 bases, J shed 0 bases, and the junction held 9 bases outside the gene matches. Here the CDR3 DNA reads TGCGCCAGCAGCCGGGAGGGGACTAGCGGGAAATTAGCCAAAAACATTCAGTACTTC. Protein: CASSREGTSGKLAKNIQYF.

The V gene is TRBV4-3, the J gene TRBJ2-2; TRBD1 aligns across 7 bases. CDR1 LGHNA and CDR2 YSLEER come from the germline V gene. V lost 4 bases and J lost 5; bases outside the gene matches: 13. CDR3 size: 17 residues. The CDR3 sequence: CASSLSDRAWGTGELFF. Written as DNA, the CDR3 is TGCGCCAGCAGCCTTTCCGACAGGGCCTGGGGGACCGGGGAGCTGTTTTTT.

The V gene is TRBV29-1, the J gene TRBJ2-3; 7 bases agree with TRBD1. Germline V gene sequence: CDR1 SQVTM, CDR2 ANQGSEA. V trimming: 0 bases; J trimming: 2 bases; junction bases outside the gene matches: 5. CDR3 size: 15 residues. DNA of the CDR3: TGCAGCGTTGAAGATCAGGGGGACCCCACAGATACGCAGTATTTT. Its protein product is CSVEDQGDPTDTQYF.

The rearrangement uses TRBV5-1 and TRBJ2-1; 10 positions agree with TRBD2. Per germline, CDR1 SGHRS and CDR2 YFSETQ. The CDR3 covers 15 residues. The junction had 2 bases not matched to a gene; V was cut back by 2 bases and J by 3 bases. The CDR3: CASSFWTSGYNEQFF. The CDR3 bases are TGCGCCAGCAGCTTTTGGACTAGCGGCTACAATGAGCAGTTCTTC. Together with reference TRBV5-1 and TRBJ2-1, the CDR3 gives the full variable domain: KAGVTQTPRYLIKTRGQQVTLSCSPISGHRSVSWYQQTPGQGLQFLFEYFSETQRNKGNFPGRFSGRQFSNSRSEMNVSTLELGDSALYLCASSFWTSGYNEQFFGPGTRLTVL.

The J gene is TRBJ2-7, the V gene TRBV7-2, with 9 bases that match TRBD2. The junction had 1 base not matched to a gene; V was cut back by 1 base and J by 3 bases. This CDR3 is built from 14 residues. Germline lookup yields CDR1 SGHTA and CDR2 FQGNSA. The CDR3 region is CASSLGTSDYEQYF. The CDR3 bases are TGTGCCAGCAGCTTAGGGACTAGCGACTACGAGCAGTACTTC.

This clone was detected once. V gene TRBV6-5 combines with J gene TRBJ2-5; TRBD2 aligns across 12 bases. The J call could be wrong; TRBJ2-7 is a better fit for the DNA end. The CDR3 length is 16 residues. The germline CDR1 and CDR2 sequences are MNHEY and SVGAGI. This chain's CDR3 is CASSYPSTSGSYEQYF. CDR3 in DNA: TGTGCCAGCAGTTACCCATCGACTAGCGGGAGCTACGAGCAGTACTTC.

The genes are TRBV29-1 and TRBJ1-1, with 7 bases that match TRBD1. The CDR3 is 14 amino acids. The trim removed 1 base at V and 1 base at J, leaving 3 bases unmatched. CDR1 and CDR2 from the germline V gene are SQVTM and ANQGSEA. CDR3 coding DNA: TGCAGCGTTGAAGGCCGACAGGGGAACACTGAAGCTTTCTTT. Translating gives CSVEGRQGNTEAFF.

The chain combines TRBV5-1 with TRBJ2-3; TRBD2 matches 8 bases. The V and J ends lost 0 bases and 0 bases, in that order; junction bases with no gene match: 6. CDR3 length: 17 residues. The germline V gene has CDR1 SGHRS and CDR2 YFSETQ. The CDR3 DNA follows: TGCGCCAGCAGCTTGGGGCTAGCGGGCTCTAGCACAGATACGCAGTATTTT. Its translation is CASSLGLAGSSTDTQYF.

This sequence joins TRBV21-1 and TRBJ2-1; the listed D gene, TRBD2, was not tested against the DNA. TRBV21-1 is termed a pseudogene. This CDR3 is 21 amino acids long. CDR3 in amino acids: CASSKTTSGRALRGSYNEQFF. CDR3 bases: TGTGCCAGCAGCAAAACAACTAGCGGGAGGGCCCTCAGGGGCTCCTACAATGAGCAGTTCTTC.

J is TRBJ2-7 and V is TRBV18, with D possibly being TRBD1 (6 bases). V dropped 3 bases and J dropped 7 bases, with 19 bases sitting between them. CDR1 is KGHSH, CDR2 LQKENI, per germline. This CDR3 spans 15 amino acids. CDR3 DNA: TGTGCCAGCTCACCGGCTTTCGGGACACCGGGAGAGCAGTACTTC. This codes for CASSPAFGTPGEQYF.

In this sample, this clone turned up a few times. The gene calls are TRBV5-5 and TRBJ2-7; TRBD1 agrees at 9 bases. The CDR3 has 15 amino acids. The junction had 8 bases not matched to a gene; V was cut back by 7 bases and J by 0 bases. The germline CDR1 and CDR2 sequences are SGHKS and YYEKEE (reference sequence). The CDR3 DNA reads TGTGCCAGCGGGGACAGGGACAGGGCCTCCTACGAGCAGTACTTC. Translation: CASGDRDRASYEQYF.

This rearrangement joins TRBV27 to TRBJ2-7; 7 nucleotides line up with TRBD1. The V gene end was trimmed by 1 base and the J gene end by 1 base; junction bases not matched to a gene: 1. The CDR3 length is 14 residues. Germline values: CDR1 MNHEY, CDR2 SMNVEV (reference sequence). CDR3 DNA sequence: TGTGCCAGCAGTTTATGGGGACAGTCCTACGAGCAGTACTTC. This encodes CASSLWGQSYEQYF.

The sample holds one count of this clone. The CDR3 sequence: CASSEREVRFGGNTIYF. CDR3 DNA sequence: TGTGCCAGCAGTGAAAGAGAAGTCAGGTTCGGTGGAAACACCATATATTTT. The V and J genes are TRBV2 and TRBJ1-3; D remains ambiguous. This CDR3 is built from 17 residues. Per germline, CDR1 SNHLY and CDR2 FYNNEI. Trimming removed 2 bases at V and 3 bases at J, with 17 bases between.

The genes are TRBV19 and TRBJ2-1; 7 nucleotides match TRBD2. V lost 5 bases to trimming and J lost 6 bases; unmatched junction nucleotides: 10. This CDR3 spans 15 amino acids. Germline V gene lookup returns CDR1 LNHDA and CDR2 SQIVND (reference sequence). The CDR3 coding sequence is TGTGCCAGTAGTCTAACAGGACTAGTAAGCAATGAGCAGTTCTTC. Amino acids: CASSLTGLVSNEQFF.

The V gene is TRBV6-6, the J gene TRBJ1-5, with TRBD1 as a possible D gene (6 bases). Deletions cut 4 bases from V and 1 base from J, with 11 bases between. Per the germline V gene, CDR1 is MNHNY and CDR2 is SVGAGI (reference sequence). The CDR3 is made up of 15 amino acids. The CDR3 region is CASSSQGPSNQPQHF. The DNA for the CDR3 is TGTGCCAGCAGTTCACAGGGACCAAGCAATCAGCCCCAGCATTTT.

This clone was seen more than once but under ten times. The J gene is TRBJ1-1, the V gene TRBV6-5; possible D gene TRBD1, 5 bases. The CDR3 is made up of 16 amino acids. The V and J ends lost 2 bases and 4 bases respectively, with 17 bases between them. Germline loops: CDR1 MNHEY, CDR2 SVGAGI. The chain's CDR3 is CASSYQGRGFVTEAFF. The DNA of the CDR3 is TGTGCCAGCAGTTACCAAGGGAGGGGCTTTGTCACTGAAGCTTTCTTT.

J is TRBJ1-1 and V is TRBV6-4; TRBD1 is a possible D gene (6 bases). Germline V gene sequence: CDR1 MRHNA, CDR2 SNTAGT. V dropped 6 bases and J dropped 1 base, with 9 bases sitting between them. CDR3 length: 13 amino acids. As DNA, the CDR3 is TGTGCCAGCAGCCGGACAGAGAACACTGAAGCTTTCTTT. This encodes CASSRTENTEAFF.

This clone appeared a single time. V gene TRBV10-1 combines with J gene TRBJ1-5, with 9 bases that match TRBD1. Germline-derived CDR1 and CDR2 are WNHNN and SYGVQD (reference sequence). This CDR3 is 19 amino acids long. V lost 10 bases to trimming and J lost 2 bases; unmatched junction nucleotides: 21. CDR3 nucleotide sequence: TGCGCCAATCTCGTCGGGGACAGGGATCCGGATGTTGGCAATCAGCCCCAGCATTTT. Translated: CANLVGDRDPDVGNQPQHF.

V and J are TRBV28 and TRBJ1-1; D is possibly TRBD1 (5 bases). The CDR3 spans 15 residues. Trimming cost V 10 bases and J 7 bases, with 25 bases left between them. Germline V CDR1 and CDR2: MDHEN, SYDVKM. The CDR3 protein is CATRWVGEGFGEAFF. DNA of the CDR3: TGTGCCACCCGTTGGGTGGGGGAGGGATTCGGTGAAGCTTTCTTT.

The chain combines TRBV28 with TRBJ2-7; 9 nucleotides line up with TRBD1. The CDR3 is made up of 18 amino acids. The junction had 11 bases not matched to a gene; V was cut back by 2 bases and J by 0 bases. Germline CDR1 and CDR2: MDHEN and SYDVKM. The CDR3 here is CASSLRSVRDRDSYEQYF. In nucleotides, the CDR3 is TGTGCCAGCAGTTTAAGGAGCGTCCGGGACAGGGACTCCTACGAGCAGTACTTC.

Ten or more counts support this clone. The CDR3 reads CASSPGGGAEAFF. Here the CDR3 DNA reads TGCGCCAGCAGCCCTGGGGGGGGCGCTGAAGCTTTCTTT. The V call is TRBV5-1, the J call TRBJ1-1, with D tentatively TRBD1 (6 bases). With 4 bases removed from V and 6 bases from J, the gap between germline ends came to 13 bases. Germline CDR1 SGHRS, CDR2 YFSETQ. This CDR3 is built from 13 residues.